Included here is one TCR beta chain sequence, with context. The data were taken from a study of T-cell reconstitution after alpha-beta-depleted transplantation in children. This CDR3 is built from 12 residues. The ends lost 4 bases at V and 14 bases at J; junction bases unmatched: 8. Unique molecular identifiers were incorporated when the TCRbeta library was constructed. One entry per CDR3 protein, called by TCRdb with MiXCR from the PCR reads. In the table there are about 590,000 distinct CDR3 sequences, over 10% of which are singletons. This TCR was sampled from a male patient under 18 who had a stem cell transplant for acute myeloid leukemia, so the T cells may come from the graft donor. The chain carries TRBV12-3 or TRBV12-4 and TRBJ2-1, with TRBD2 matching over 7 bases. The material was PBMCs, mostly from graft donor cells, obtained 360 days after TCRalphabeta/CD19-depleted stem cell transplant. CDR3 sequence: CASSYIAGSEFF. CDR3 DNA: TGTGCCAGCAGTTATATAGCGGGTTCTGAGTTCTTC.